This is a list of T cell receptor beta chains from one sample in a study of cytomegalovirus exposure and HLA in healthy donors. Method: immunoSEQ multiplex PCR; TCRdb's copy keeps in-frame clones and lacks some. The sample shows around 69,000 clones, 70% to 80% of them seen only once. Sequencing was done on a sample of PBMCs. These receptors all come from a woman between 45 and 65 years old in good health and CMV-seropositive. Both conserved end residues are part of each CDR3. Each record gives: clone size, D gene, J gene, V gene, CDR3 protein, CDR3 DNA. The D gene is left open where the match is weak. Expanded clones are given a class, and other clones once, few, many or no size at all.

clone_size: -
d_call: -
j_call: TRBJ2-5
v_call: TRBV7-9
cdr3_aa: CASSPPLGSGQETQYF
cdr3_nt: TGTGCCAGCAGCCCCCCCCTTGGGTCAGGGCAAGAGACCCAGTACTTC

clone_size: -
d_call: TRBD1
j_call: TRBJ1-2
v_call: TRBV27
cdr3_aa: CASSLVTGNFYGYTF
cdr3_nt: TGTGCCAGCAGTTTAGTGACAGGGAACTTCTATGGCTACACCTTC

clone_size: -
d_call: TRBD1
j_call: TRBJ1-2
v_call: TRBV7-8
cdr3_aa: CASTGQGYGYTF
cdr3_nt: TGTGCCAGCACCGGACAGGGCTATGGCTACACCTTC

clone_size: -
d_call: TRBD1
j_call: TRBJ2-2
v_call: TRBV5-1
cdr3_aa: CASSWDSHYTGELFF
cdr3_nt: TGCGCCAGCAGCTGGGACAGCCATTACACCGGGGAGCTGTTTTTT

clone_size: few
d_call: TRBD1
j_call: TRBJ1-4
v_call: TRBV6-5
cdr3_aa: CASSRQGREEKLFF
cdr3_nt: TGTGCCAGCAGTCGACAGGGGAGGGAAGAAAAACTGTTTTTT

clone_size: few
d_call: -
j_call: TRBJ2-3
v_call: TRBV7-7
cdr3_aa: CASSLGQGRSDTQYF
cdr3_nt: TGTGCCAGCAGCTTAGGGCAGGGCCGGTCAGATACGCAGTATTTT

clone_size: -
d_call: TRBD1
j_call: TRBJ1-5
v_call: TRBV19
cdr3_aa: CASRNTGGQQPQHF
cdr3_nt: TGTGCCAGTAGGAACACAGGGGGGCAACAGCCCCAGCATTTT

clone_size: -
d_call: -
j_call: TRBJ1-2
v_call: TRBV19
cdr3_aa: CASSIGEDYGYTF
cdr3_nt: TGTGCCAGTAGTATCGGGGAGGACTATGGCTACACCTTC

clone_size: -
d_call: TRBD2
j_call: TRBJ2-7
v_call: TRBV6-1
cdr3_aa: CASRYSGGGGEQYF
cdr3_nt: TGTGCCAGCCGTTATTCCGGGGGGGGTGGCGAGCAGTACTTC

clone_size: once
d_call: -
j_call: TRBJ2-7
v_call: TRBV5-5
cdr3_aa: CATTLGSSYEQYF
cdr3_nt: TGTGCCACCACTTTGGGGAGTTCCTACGAGCAGTACTTC

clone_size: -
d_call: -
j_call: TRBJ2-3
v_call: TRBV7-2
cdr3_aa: CASSERAITDTQYF
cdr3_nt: TGTGCCAGCTCCGAGCGAGCCATCACAGATACGCAGTATTTT

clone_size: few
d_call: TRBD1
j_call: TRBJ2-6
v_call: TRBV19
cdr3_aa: CASTQFPQTGASGANVLTF
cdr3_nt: TGTGCCAGTACGCAATTCCCCCAGACAGGGGCTTCTGGGGCCAACGTCCTGACTTTC

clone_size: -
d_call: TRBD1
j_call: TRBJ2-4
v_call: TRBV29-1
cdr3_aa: CSVEGQAIGQNIQYF
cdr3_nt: TGCAGCGTTGAGGGACAGGCGATTGGCCAAAACATTCAGTACTTC

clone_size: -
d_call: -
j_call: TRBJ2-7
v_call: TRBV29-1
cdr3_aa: CSVERTYHEQYF
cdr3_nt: TGCAGCGTTGAACGTACTTACCACGAGCAGTACTTC

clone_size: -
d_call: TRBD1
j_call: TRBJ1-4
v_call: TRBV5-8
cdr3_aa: CASTPLRTGTITTNEKLFF
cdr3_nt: TGTGCCAGCACCCCACTGCGGACAGGAACAATTACAACTAATGAAAAACTGTTTTTT

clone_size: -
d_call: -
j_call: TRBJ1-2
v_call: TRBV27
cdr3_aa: CASRDPGNYGYTF
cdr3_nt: TGTGCCAGCAGGGATCCGGGGAACTATGGCTACACCTTC

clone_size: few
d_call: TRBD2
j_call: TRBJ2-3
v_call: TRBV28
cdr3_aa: CASLGGGEEDTQYF
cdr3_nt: TGTGCCAGCTTAGGCGGGGGGGAAGAAGATACGCAGTATTTT

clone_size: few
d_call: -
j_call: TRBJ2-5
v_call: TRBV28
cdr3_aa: CASRGFRGGETQYF
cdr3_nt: TGTGCCAGCAGGGGCTTCCGGGGAGGAGAGACCCAGTACTTC